This passage covers 22 T cell receptor beta chains from one sample sequenced in a study of T cell repertoires in cytomegalovirus infection. The antigens for these receptors are not known. Each CDR3 protein is one row after TCRdb ran MiXCR on the reads. The sample consists of approximately 730,000 distinct CDR3 sequences, 25% to 30% of them appearing once. This sample comprised cultured CD8+ T cells from PBMCs, obtained from culture after CMV antigen stimulation. The receptor set was obtained from a human donor in good health (CMV status not recorded). Some clones in this sample may be carry-over from other donors' samples.

This clonotype showed up just a few times. The chain links TRBV11-2 to TRBJ2-7; tentatively, D is TRBD2 (5 bases). This CDR3 contains 14 residues. Trimming removed 4 bases at V and 4 bases at J, with 14 bases between. Germline V gives CDR1 SGHAT, CDR2 FQNNGV. The DNA of the CDR3 is TGTGCCAGCAGCTCCTCCTGGGAGAGGTACGAGCAGTACTTC. This translates into CASSSSWERYEQYF.

V and J are TRBV9 and TRBJ1-3, with D uncertain. From germline, CDR1 is SGDLS and CDR2 YYNGEE. The CDR3 contains 13 residues. V gave up 2 bases and J gave up 0 bases, with 3 bases separating them. CDR3 nucleotide sequence: TGTGCCAGCAGCGTGAACTCTGGAAACACCATATATTTT. Protein sequence: CASSVNSGNTIYF.

Details on this clonotype: A clone one base away is much larger, so this may be a read error. The V call is TRBV7-4, the J call TRBJ2-2; 9 bases map to TRBD1. The CDR3 sequence is 16 residues long. Per germline, CDR1 SGHVT and CDR2 SQSDAQ. The CDR3 bases are TGTGCCAACAGCCCAACCGGGACAGGGCGAGACGGGGAGCTGTTTTTT. Its translation: CANSPTGTGRDGELFF.

This clonotype was recorded once. The chain employs TRBV29-1 and TRBJ2-5; D unresolved. The V and J ends lost 4 bases and 1 base respectively, with 7 bases between them. Germline V lookup: CDR1 SQVTM, CDR2 ANQGSEA. The CDR3 has 12 residues. The CDR3 reads CSVAEPQETQYF. CDR3 sequence (DNA): TGCAGCGTTGCGGAGCCCCAAGAGACCCAGTACTTC.

V gene TRBV15 combines with J gene TRBJ2-1; 9 bases agree with TRBD1. Germline CDR1 is LNHNV and CDR2 is YYDKDF (reference sequence). This CDR3 has 17 amino acids. V shed 5 bases, J shed 0 bases, and the junction held 8 bases outside the gene matches. In nucleotides, the CDR3 is TGTGCCACCAGCTCCGACAGGGGGTCCTCCTCCTACAATGAGCAGTTCTTC. Residues: CATSSDRGSSSYNEQFF.

The rearrangement links TRBV27 to TRBJ1-6; weak D call: TRBD1 (5 bases). CDR1 MNHEY and CDR2 SMNVEV come from the germline V gene (reference sequence). V was cut by 3 bases and J by 2 bases, with 17 bases left in between. CDR3 length: 18 residues. The CDR3 protein is CASSFNPLAGPYNSPLHF. The DNA of the CDR3 is TGTGCCAGCAGTTTCAACCCCCTAGCAGGGCCCTATAATTCACCCCTCCACTTT.

The table lists this clonotype with a few counts. The CDR3 DNA reads TGTGCCAGTAGTCCGGCAAAGACTGAAGCTTTCTTT. The encoded protein is CASSPAKTEAFF. V gene TRBV19 combines with J gene TRBJ1-1; no firm D call. The germline V gene has CDR1 LNHDA and CDR2 SQIVND (reference sequence). The CDR3 sequence is 12 residues long. The V and J ends lost 5 bases and 5 bases respectively, with 9 bases between them.

This clonotype was counted many times. CDR3 sequence: CASSTSGQGASREPQHF. CDR3 DNA: TGTGCCAGCAGTACCTCTGGGCAGGGGGCGTCGAGGGAGCCCCAGCATTTT. The chain links TRBV6-1 to TRBJ1-5, with 8 bases lining up with TRBD1. The CDR3 runs 17 residues. Trimming at V came to 5 bases and at J to 8 bases, leaving 17 bases not matched to a gene. Germline loops: CDR1 MNHNS, CDR2 SASEGT.

There are a few counts of this clonotype. The DNA for the CDR3 is TGCGCCAGCGGTTCCTCTAGCGGGGGGGGGGATGAGCAGTTCTTC. Amino acids: CASGSSSGGGDEQFF. This sequence joins TRBV4-1 and TRBJ2-1, with 12 bases that match TRBD2. In germline, CDR1 is MGHRA, CDR2 YSYEKL. With V trimmed by 8 bases and J by 8 bases, 10 bases remained unmatched. This CDR3 region has 15 residues.

This clonotype has just a few counts. V and J are TRBV4-1 and TRBJ2-7; D unclear. The germline gives CDR1 MGHRA, CDR2 YSYEKL. This CDR3 spans 15 amino acids. V lost 4 bases, J lost 1 base, and 14 bases lay in between. CDR3 in DNA: TGCGCCAGCAGCCCCGACCCGAGGCCTTCCTACGAGCAGTACTTC. Translating it yields CASSPDPRPSYEQYF.

This clonotype was detected a few times. This chain connects TRBV6-6 to TRBJ2-1, with 10 positions matching TRBD1. Losses at the gene ends were 8 bases for V and 7 bases for J; bases not matched to a gene: 5. The CDR3 is made up of 13 amino acids. Germline V gene data show CDR1 as MNHNY and CDR2 as SVGAGI (reference sequence). Written as DNA, the CDR3 is TGTGCCAGCCCTGGACAGGGGGAGAATGAGCAGTTCTTC. Amino acid sequence: CASPGQGENEQFF.

This chain links TRBV10-1 with TRBJ2-1; 7 bases agree with TRBD1. Germline V gives CDR1 WNHNN, CDR2 SYGVQD (reference sequence). This CDR3 is built from 11 residues. V shed 7 bases and J 13 bases; nucleotides not matched to a gene: 7. The CDR3 loop is CASTAPGGQFF. The CDR3 coding sequence is TGCGCCAGCACAGCCCCAGGGGGTCAGTTCTTC.

The V gene is TRBV12-5, the J gene TRBJ1-1, with D uncertain. Trimming left V 0 bases short and J 5 bases short, with 7 bases between. The CDR3 spans 13 residues. The germline gives CDR1 LGHNT, CDR2 FRNRAP. CDR3 loop: CASGLVGVTEAFF. The CDR3, as DNA: TGTGCTAGTGGTTTGGTAGGTGTTACTGAAGCTTTCTTT.

This chain links TRBV4-1 with TRBJ2-1; 9 positions agree with TRBD2. The CDR3 length is 17 residues. Germline V gene data show CDR1 as MGHRA and CDR2 as YSYEKL. V was clipped by 1 base and J by 5 bases; unmatched bases: 9. The CDR3 bases are TGCGCCAGCAGCCAAGTAGCGGGGGTCGCTAGTGACAATGAGCAGTTCTTC. It is translated as CASSQVAGVASDNEQFF.

This clonotype was found many times. The CDR3 here is CASSRPAGAGGYEQFF. CDR3 in DNA: TGTGCCAGCAGCCGCCCCGCAGGGGCGGGGGGCTACGAGCAGTTCTTC. The chain employs TRBV7-9 and TRBJ2-1, with 8 bases aligning to TRBD2. Trimming at V came to 5 bases and at J to 10 bases, leaving 16 bases not matched to a gene. This CDR3 has 16 residues. CDR1 is SEHNR and CDR2 is FQNEAQ in the germline V gene (reference sequence).

This clonotype was detected ten times or more. The chain recombines TRBV7-2 with TRBJ2-1; D uncertain. Trimming removed 8 bases from V and 1 base from J, with 9 bases in between. This CDR3 spans 13 amino acids. Germline V CDR1 and CDR2: SGHTA, FQGNSA. This chain's CDR3 is CASSPPSYNEQFF. CDR3 nucleotide sequence: TGTGCCAGCTCCCCTCCATCCTACAATGAGCAGTTCTTC. Full variable domain (outside the CDR3, taken from reference TRBV7-2 and TRBJ2-1): GAGVSQSPSNKVTEKGKDVELRCDPISGHTALYWYRQSLGQGLEFLIYFQGNSAPDKSGLPSDRFSAERTGGSVSTLTIQRTQQEDSAVYLCASSPPSYNEQFFGPGTRLTVL.

This clonotype was seen many times. V is TRBV11-1 and J is TRBJ1-2, with TRBD1 matching 7 bases. The CDR3 consists of 14 residues. CDR1 is SGHAT, CDR2 FQDESV, per germline (reference sequence). The J segment lost 4 bases and the V segment lost 1 base, leaving 3 bases of the junction unmatched. CDR3 in DNA: TGTGCCAGCAGCTTAGGGGACAGCTTCTATGGCTACACCTTC. Amino acids: CASSLGDSFYGYTF.

This chain uses TRBV7-9 with TRBJ2-7, with D perhaps TRBD1 or TRBD2 (5 bases each). The CDR3 has 15 residues. Trimming cost V 5 bases and J 1 base, with 15 bases left between them. Germline CDR1 SEHNR, CDR2 FQNEAQ (reference sequence). CDR3 bases: TGTGCCAGCAGCCCCCGGGACCGAGGATCCTACGAGCAGTACGTC. Translation gives CASSPRDRGSYEQYV.

The chain links TRBV19 to TRBJ1-6, with D perhaps TRBD1 (5 bases). CDR1 and CDR2 (germline): LNHDA, SQIVND (reference sequence). The CDR3 runs to 15 residues. The ends were cut back, 6 bases at V and 0 bases at J, with 9 bases in the middle. CDR3 sequence: CASRPTDSYNSPLHF. CDR3 sequence (DNA): TGTGCCAGTAGACCGACAGACTCCTATAATTCACCCCTCCACTTT.

This clonotype appeared a few times. The V gene is TRBV7-9, the J gene TRBJ2-2, with 12 positions matching TRBD2. V was clipped by 5 bases and J by 1 base; unmatched bases: 2. This CDR3 region has 16 residues. Germline-derived CDR1 and CDR2 are SEHNR and FQNEAQ (reference sequence). The CDR3 DNA reads as TGTGCCAGCAGCAAGACTAGCGGGAGGAACACCGGGGAGCTGTTTTTT. Translation gives CASSKTSGRNTGELFF.

The V call is TRBV9, the J call TRBJ2-3; D unclear. The CDR3 runs 12 residues. Germline assignment: CDR1 SGDLS and CDR2 YYNGEE. V was pared by 3 bases and J by 8 bases, with 10 bases between. The CDR3 DNA reads TGTGCCAGCAGCGGTTTCGTGGGTACGCAGTATTTT. It specifies CASSGFVGTQYF.

The chain has TRBV6-1 and TRBJ2-2, with D possibly TRBD2 on 7 matching bases. The length of the CDR3 is 15 residues. The V end lost 2 bases, the J end lost 4 bases, and 11 bases lay between the germline ends. Looked up from germline, CDR1 is MNHNS and CDR2 is SASEGT. CDR3 in amino acids: CASSERGAPTGELFF. In DNA form, the CDR3 reads TGTGCCAGCAGTGAACGGGGGGCTCCCACCGGGGAGCTGTTTTTT.